This T cell receptor (beta chain) was observed in a study of patients and donors after allogeneic stem cell transplantation. This clonotype was observed a handful of times. TCRdb analysed the RT-PCR reads with MiXCR anew, one entry per CDR3 protein. The table includes 400,000 to 450,000 distinct CDR3 sequences, about a sixth detected once. Germline lookup yields CDR1 DFQATT and CDR2 SNEGSKA (reference sequence). CDR3 length: 15 residues. V was cut by 6 bases and J by 7 bases, with 19 bases left in between. The genes are TRBV20-1 and TRBJ1-6; D uncertain. The sequence derives from a human donor who was either an allogeneic HSCT recipient or a stem cell or donor lymphocyte infusion donor (not recorded which). It is not recorded whose cells these are; they may come from a transplant donor. Sequencing used blood, either unsorted or a sorted T cell fraction (not recorded which). The CDR3 reads CSAGPPATINSPLHF. The DNA for the CDR3 is TGCAGTGCAGGCCCCCCAGCGACAATCAATTCACCCCTCCACTTT.